The T cell receptor (beta chain) under discussion was sequenced for a study of T cell responses to AZD1222 COVID-19 vaccine (dated by TCRdb to the early 2020s). Broadly, across the study: A total of 240 or so trial participants underwent TCR sequencing, of whom more than 200 had received two doses of AZD1222 and roughly 26 had received two doses of the MenACWY control vaccine. Trial participants were enrolled by age into subgroups of 18-55, 56-69 and 70-plus years, and about 150, 27 and 61 TCR-sequenced participants, respectively, were included in these subgroups. What the work shows at the level of the full study, not this receptor alone: CD4 TCRs associated with the vaccine covered the entire spike protein, and the dominant responses were in regions 160-218 and 743-854. Because no day 14 peak-response samples were available, the repertoires could be characterized only after the peak T cell response. Only five or six AZD1222 recipients were SARS-CoV-2 seropositive at baseline, limiting conclusions about previously exposed vaccinees. Participants were mostly white British and included more females than males, and it was suggested by the authors that clonal diversity may have been underestimated. Nearly half of unique spike-specific TCRs reportedly recognized epitopes outside regions mutated in the B.1.351 and B.1.1.7 variants. In the small 56-69-year group, the increase in depth fell short of significance, most likely because of low power. After two AZD1222 doses, both the breadth and the depth of spike-specific TCRs were significantly higher than at day 0 and than in MenACWY recipients.

The CDR3 regions of human TCRbeta chains were analyzed by immunosequencing. Per the original workflow: TCRs in the repertoires were matched against a reference library of SARS-CoV-2-specific TCRs that had been generated with the MIRA antigen-specificity platform. Breadth meant the fraction of unique TCRs that were SARS-CoV-2-associated, whereas depth meant the fraction of total T cells that were SARS-CoV-2-associated. Using the MIRA data, each spike-specific TCR was assigned both to the spike region to which the TCR was reactive and to a CD4 or CD8 class. Log10-transformed breadth and depth values were compared by one-way ANOVA with Sidak's multiple comparisons tests. TCRdb retrieved this table from immuneACCESS and kept in-frame rearrangements only. Not all clones are present; in checked studies, unresolved V genes account for under half, and no reason is known for the remainder. That table supplies the V and J calls and clone size; D and trimming were determined from the DNA. This sample lists about 150,000 clones; roughly nine tenths were detected once. The leading ten clones occupy 6.9% of the sample.

This specimen's time point label, per the study, means: sample from adult after SARS-CoV-2 infection, after symptom onset. Two convalescent COVID-19 patients, sampled after symptom onset from adults with prior SARS-CoV-2 infection, were also TCR-sequenced for comparison. This clone was picked up one time. Its antigen is not yet known. Per-base quality was not reported, and no clone a single base away is much larger than it. Sequenced material: peripheral blood, taken after recovery from COVID-19. This TCR was recovered from an adult who had recovered from COVID-19.

The CDR3 loop reads CASSEEPRGDGYTF. The DNA reads TGTGCCAGCAGTGAGGAACCCAGGGGGGACGGCTACACCTTC. The chain uses TRBV2 and TRBJ1-2, with 7 bases aligning to TRBD1. Trimmed from V: 3 bases; trimmed from J: 8 bases; junction bases lacking a gene match: 9. The germline V gene encodes CDR1 SNHLY and CDR2 FYNNEI. Taken from cysteine to phenylalanine, the CDR3 has 14 residues. The retained sequence is limited to the CDR3, 42 bases, with the frame set at the first base.